The 10 T cell receptor beta chains presented below share a single source sample, sequenced in a study of T cells in tumors after PD-1 blockade. Using immunoSEQ multiplex PCR, the repertoire was profiled, and TCRdb retains in-frame clones only, with some absent. The data hold tens of thousands of clones, with more than 60% observed a single time. The sample was PBMCs, taken before anti-PD-1 therapy. Receptor source: a human donor with advanced basal cell or squamous cell carcinoma (not recorded which).

V is TRBV5-8 and J is TRBJ2-5; D not certain. This CDR3 spans 12 amino acids. V dropped 4 bases and J dropped 4 bases, with 8 bases sitting between them. Germline assignment: CDR1 SGHTS and CDR2 YDEGEE. The CDR3 nucleotides read TGTGCCAGCAGCAAGTGGGGAGAGACCCAGTACTTC. It encodes CASSKWGETQYF.

V usage is TRBV6-4 and J usage is TRBJ2-7; 9 bases agree with TRBD2. Losses at the gene ends were 5 bases for V and 3 bases for J; bases not matched to a gene: 8. Germline CDR1 reads MRHNA; CDR2 reads SNTAGT. The CDR3 covers 15 residues. The CDR3 DNA follows: TGTGCCAGCAGTCCCTCGGTAGCGGGAGTCTACGAGCAGTACTTC. This translates into CASSPSVAGVYEQYF.

The chain joins TRBV5-1 to TRBJ2-7, with D hard to call. CDR1 is SGHRS, CDR2 YFSETQ, per germline. Trimming took off 0 bases at V and 2 bases at J, with 12 bases between the two ends. The CDR3 consists of 15 residues. CDR3 bases: TGCGCCAGCAGCTTGGGGTCAGGTCTCGCCTACGAGCAGTACTTC. It encodes CASSLGSGLAYEQYF. Full variable domain (remainder filled in from reference TRBV5-1 and TRBJ2-7): KAGVTQTPRYLIKTRGQQVTLSCSPISGHRSVSWYQQTPGQGLQFLFEYFSETQRNKGNFPGRFSGRQFSNSRSEMNVSTLELGDSALYLCASSLGSGLAYEQYFGPGTRLTVT.

This clone came up once. CDR3 amino acids: CASSLQRGSGNTIYF. CDR3 bases: TGCGCCAGCAGCCTCCAGCGGGGGTCTGGAAACACCATATATTTT. The chain combines TRBV4-1 with TRBJ1-3, with D possibly TRBD1 on 5 matching bases. The V end lost 4 bases, the J end lost 1 base, and 11 bases lay between the germline ends. This CDR3 region has 15 residues. The germline V gene encodes CDR1 MGHRA and CDR2 YSYEKL.

J is TRBJ2-1 and V is TRBV5-6, with 12 nucleotides matching TRBD2. CDR3 length: 15 residues. J gave up 7 bases and V 5 bases, and 7 bases lay outside the gene matches. Germline values: CDR1 SGHDT, CDR2 YYEEEE. CDR3 region: CASSPTSGRLNEQFF. In DNA, the CDR3 is TGTGCCAGCAGTCCTACTAGCGGGAGGCTAAATGAGCAGTTCTTC.

The chain is built from TRBV7-9 and TRBJ2-4; D possibly corresponds to TRBD1 (5 bases). With 4 bases removed from V and 3 bases from J, the gap between germline ends came to 13 bases. Germline CDR1 reads SEHNR; CDR2 reads FQNEAQ (reference sequence). The CDR3 loop spans 15 amino acids. The DNA of the CDR3 is TGTGCCAGCAGCTACTATACAGGTGGCAAAAACATTCAGTACTTC. It encodes CASSYYTGGKNIQYF.

The chain has TRBV7-8 and TRBJ2-5; D may be TRBD1 or TRBD2 (5 bases each). The germline V gene has CDR1 SGHVS and CDR2 FQNEAQ. CDR3 length: 14 amino acids. V was shortened by 5 bases and J by 7 bases, with 17 bases between the two germline ends. The CDR3 protein is CASSQRDQYVTQYF. As DNA, the CDR3 is TGTGCCAGCAGCCAACGGGACCAATACGTGACCCAGTACTTC.

The V gene is TRBV11-3, the J gene TRBJ2-1; maybe TRBD1 (6 bases). The CDR3 runs to 13 residues. Germline V CDR1 and CDR2: SGHNT, YENEEA. Trimming stripped 5 bases from V and 3 bases from J, with 8 bases between. In DNA, the CDR3 is TGTGCCAGCAGCAGACAGGACTACAATGAGCAGTTCTTC. Amino acid sequence: CASSRQDYNEQFF.

Within the sample, this clone is medium-sized. V and J are TRBV10-3 and TRBJ2-1, with 11 bases lining up with TRBD2. The CDR3 has 14 residues. Trimming cost V 11 bases and J 8 bases; bases outside gene matches: 11. Per germline, CDR1 ENHRY and CDR2 SYGVKD. This CDR3 is CAVRTTSGIDEQFF. The DNA of the CDR3 is TGTGCCGTAAGAACGACTAGCGGGATCGATGAGCAGTTCTTC.

The CDR3 DNA follows: TGTGCCATCAGTGACTCCGGGACAGCTTCCTACGAGCAGTACTTC. Amino acids: CAISDSGTASYEQYF. This sequence joins TRBV10-3 and TRBJ2-7; 7 bases are shared with TRBD1. The CDR3 is made up of 15 amino acids. The V gene end was trimmed by 3 bases and the J gene end by 1 base; junction bases not matched to a gene: 6. Germline V CDR1 and CDR2: ENHRY, SYGVKD.